The T cell receptor (beta chain) described here comes from a study of monozygotic twins with inflammatory bowel disease. Total RNA was isolated from whole blood without T cell sorting. Per sample, reverse transcription was split into eight reactions. TCRdb reanalyzed the 5' RACE reads and collapses them to one entry per CDR3 protein, without DNA. The table for this sample gives around 450,000 distinct CDR3 sequences. The sequencing input was blood. The clonotype originates from a human donor with ulcerative colitis or Crohn's disease, or a healthy co-twin of an affected twin (not recorded which).

This CDR3 is CASSEAPGTGNYGYTF. This sequence joins TRBV25-1 and TRBJ1-2; the TCRdb D gene call, TRBD1, has no DNA to confirm it. The CDR3 runs 16 residues. The germline V gene has CDR1 MGHDK and CDR2 SYGVNS.